This T cell receptor (beta chain) was captured in a study of OX40 agonist ivuxolimab in advanced cancers. About the full investigation: Ivuxolimab was an agonistic, fully human IgG2 monoclonal antibody directed against OX40 (CD134), a costimulatory receptor. In the dose-escalation cohort, around four fifths of patients were male, and the mean age was around 60 years, with a range of roughly 20 to 79. Intravenous ivuxolimab was administered to patients every 2 weeks at six dose levels: 0.01, 0.1, 0.3, 1.5, 3 and 10 mg/kg. Partial responses occurred in three dose-escalation patients, of whom one had hepatocellular carcinoma and two had cutaneous melanoma. Among the roughly 52 dose-escalation patients, 19 had hepatocellular carcinoma, around 15 melanoma, 9 renal cell carcinoma and 9 head and neck cancer. The paper reports the monotherapy dose-escalation portion (N of about 51 patients) of the phase I ivuxolimab trial. Prior anti-PD-1, anti-PD-L1 or anti-CTLA-4 therapy was permitted, and less than 45% of dose-escalation patients had received checkpoint inhibitors. The point of sequencing TCRbeta in the periphery was to test whether ivuxolimab changed TCR sequence diversity and drove clonal T-cell expansion.

Turning to this clone: Its specific antigen is unknown. Base-call qualities are not available, and no considerably larger clone is one nucleotide away.

What the authors observed across the whole study: Low levels of normalized T-cell clonal expansion were also seen in some nonresponding patients. In the 0.1-3.0 mg/kg groups, partial responders were among the patients with the lowest normalized peripheral clonal expansion, particularly in CD8+ T cells. On average, CD8+ T cells showed more expanded clones than CD4+ T cells after ivuxolimab. The antigen specificity of the clonally expanded peripheral T cells was not determined. Clonal expansion of both CD4+ and CD8+ blood T cells was observed from baseline to week 6 at doses 0.1 to 3.0 mg/kg.

Genomic DNA was extracted from sorted cells for sequencing of the TCRbeta CDR3 region. The immunoSEQ Assay was used to sequence the TCRbeta CDR3 regions. TCRdb's version of the immuneACCESS table is confined to in-frame rearrangements and falls short of the full clone set. An unresolved V gene accounts for under half of the shortfall where checked; the remainder is of unknown origin. This sample comprises about 59,000 clones, about 90% of them detected only once. Over 20% of the sample is held by the ten biggest clonotypes. Inclusive of the bounding cysteine and phenylalanine, the CDR3 is 14 residues long. Solely the CDR3 DNA is kept, with 42 bases framed from the first base. V is reduced by 4 bases and J by 4 bases, leaving a spacing of 13 bases between them. CDR1 and CDR2, per the germline V gene, are MDHEN and SYDVKM. The trial excluded patients who had a history of autoimmune disease or who were on systemic immunosuppression. Peripheral blood for TCR sequencing was collected from all dose cohorts at baseline, on cycle 4 day 1, and on cycle 7 day 1. The samples were taken from a phase I, first-in-human, multicenter, open-label dose-escalation trial of ivuxolimab. The trial enrolled adults with locally advanced or metastatic head and neck squamous cell, hepatocellular, melanoma or renal cell carcinoma. Before TCR sequencing, CD4+ T cells and CD8+ T cells were sorted from peripheral blood as separate populations.

The chain is made from TRBV28 and TRBJ1-2; confidence is insufficient to name the D gene. The sample was CD4+ or CD8+ T cells sorted from blood, taken in a trial of the OX40 agonist ivuxolimab. This sequence was found in an adult with an advanced solid tumor such as melanoma, head and neck, liver or kidney cancer. The CDR3 reads as follows: CASSSINKIYGYTF. The nucleotide sequence is TGTGCCAGCAGTTCGATCAACAAGATCTATGGCTACACCTTC.